In this sample, the clone carrying this T cell receptor beta chain turned up once. The sample comes from a study of Ad26.COV2.S vaccination and SARS-CoV-2 variants. The CDR3 length is 12 residues. TCRdb keeps only in-frame clones here, not all; method: immunoSEQ multiplex PCR. The sample has about 370,000 clones; 89% are singletons. Described treatment: about 20 received Ad26.COV2.S at low or high dose, single or two shots; several received placebo; per-sample allocation not given. Collection of the samples took place on day 63 after the first injection of vaccine or placebo. The gene calls are TRBV21-1 and TRBJ1-5; the D call of TRBD1 is as the table states it, not checked on the DNA. TRBV21-1 is a recognized pseudogene. The sample consisted of peripheral blood, taken in a trial of Ad26.COV2.S vaccine versus placebo. This TCR came from a person aged 18-60 years who received the Ad26.COV2.S COVID-19 vaccine or a placebo. The CDR3 DNA follows: TGTGCCAGCAGCCGCCGGGACAGGCCCCAGCATTTT. It yields the protein CASSRRDRPQHF.